This passage covers 27 T cell receptor beta chains from one sample sequenced in a study of spatial heterogeneity in lung cancer. TCRdb processed the 5' RACE reads anew with MiXCR; each CDR3 protein has one entry. The table records 39,000 or so distinct CDR3 sequences, roughly 8% of them present only once. Time point: sample taken at primary tumor resection. The sequencing used PBMCs, collected at surgery. The receptors were gathered from a male donor with early-stage non-small cell lung cancer.

The V call is TRBV20-1, the J call TRBJ2-3; 13 bases agree with TRBD2. This CDR3 is built from 15 residues. V was pared by 5 bases and J by 4 bases, with 6 bases of the junction left unmatched. Germline V CDR1 and CDR2: DFQATT, SNEGSKA (reference sequence). The CDR3 DNA reads TGCAGTGCTCCGGGACTAGCGGGGCGGTCAGATACGCAGTATTTT. It specifies CSAPGLAGRSDTQYF.

This clonotype was recorded many times. The chain recombines TRBV6-2 or TRBV6-3 with TRBJ2-5, with 11 bases fitting TRBD2. J gave up 6 bases and V 5 bases, and 11 bases lay outside the gene matches. Germline CDR1 is MNHEY and CDR2 is SVGEGT. This CDR3 has 16 residues. CDR3 residues: CASSVTSGTSFQTQYF. The CDR3 DNA sequence: TGTGCCAGCAGTGTGACTAGCGGGACCTCCTTTCAGACCCAGTACTTC.

This clonotype was seen at least ten times. The chain joins TRBV5-1 to TRBJ2-4; 12 bases fit TRBD2. The CDR3 totals 15 residues. Germline assignment: CDR1 SGHRS and CDR2 YFSETQ. After removal of 0 bases from V and 6 bases from J, the junction contained 1 base not matched to a gene. The CDR3 is CASSLGTSGVNIQYF. The CDR3 DNA reads as TGCGCCAGCAGCTTGGGGACTAGCGGGGTAAACATTCAGTACTTC. Full variable domain (missing parts from reference TRBV5-1 and TRBJ2-4): KAGVTQTPRYLIKTRGQQVTLSCSPISGHRSVSWYQQTPGQGLQFLFEYFSETQRNKGNFPGRFSGRQFSNSRSEMNVSTLELGDSALYLCASSLGTSGVNIQYFGAGTRLSVL.

This chain joins TRBV7-9 and TRBJ1-1; no clear D. Germline values: CDR1 SEHNR, CDR2 FQNEAQ (reference sequence). The V end lost 5 bases, the J end lost 5 bases, and 12 bases lay between the germline ends. The CDR3 runs to 13 residues. In nucleotides, the CDR3 is TGTGCCAGCAGCCGACACGGGGAAACTGAAGCTTTCTTT. This codes for CASSRHGETEAFF.

In this sample, this clonotype turned up many times. The genes are TRBV23-1 and TRBJ2-1; 8 nucleotides match TRBD1. TRBV23-1 is an open reading frame whose function is uncertain. CDR3 length: 14 amino acids. V lost 0 bases to trimming and J lost 8 bases; unmatched junction nucleotides: 3. This CDR3 is CASSQSDREDEQFF. The CDR3 DNA sequence: TGCGCCAGCAGTCAATCGGACAGGGAGGATGAGCAGTTCTTC.

This clonotype has more than one count but fewer than ten. This rearrangement joins TRBV18 to TRBJ2-3; TRBD2 aligns across 16 bases. Germline V gives CDR1 KGHSH, CDR2 LQKENI. The CDR3 runs to 19 residues. V lost 3 bases to trimming and J lost 4 bases; unmatched junction nucleotides: 10. The CDR3 region is CASSPVPGLAGGPPDTQYF. CDR3 nucleotide sequence: TGTGCCAGCTCACCCGTCCCGGGACTAGCGGGGGGGCCGCCAGATACGCAGTATTTT.

The V call is TRBV18, the J call TRBJ1-1; TRBD1 might be the D (5 bases). This CDR3 is built from 13 residues. In germline, CDR1 is KGHSH, CDR2 LQKENI. V dropped 6 bases and J dropped 6 bases, with 14 bases sitting between them. CDR3 coding DNA: TGTGCCAGCTCGCCTGAGGGAGGGGCTGAAGCTTTCTTT. This codes for CASSPEGGAEAFF. Together with reference TRBV18 and TRBJ1-1, the CDR3 gives the full variable domain: NAGVMQNPRHLVRRRGQEARLRCSPMKGHSHVYWYRQLPEEGLKFMVYLQKENIIDESGMPKERFSAEFPKEGPSILRIQQVVRGDSAAYFCASSPEGGAEAFFGQGTRLTVV.

The CDR3 region has the DNA TGCAGTGCTAGAGATGAGGTCTCTTTTGAAGAGACCCAGTACTTC. This gives the protein CSARDEVSFEETQYF. The chain employs TRBV20-1 and TRBJ2-5; D is uncertain. From germline, CDR1 is DFQATT and CDR2 SNEGSKA (reference sequence). This CDR3 has 15 residues. V lost 0 bases and J 3 bases, leaving 14 bases between the germline ends.

This clonotype was picked up many times. The chain uses TRBV4-1 and TRBJ1-4; 7 bases match TRBD1. CDR3 length equals 16 residues. CDR1 and CDR2 from the germline V gene are MGHRA and YSYEKL. The J segment lost 2 bases and the V segment lost 5 bases, leaving 8 bases of the junction unmatched. The CDR3 region has the DNA TGCGCCAGCAGCACCCGACAGGGAGGCACTAATGAAAAACTGTTTTTT. Protein product: CASSTRQGGTNEKLFF.

Comment on this clonotype: One end of the junction does not line up with germline, which may come from a read error. The genes are TRBV7-9 and TRBJ2-1; D is undetermined. This CDR3 has 11 residues. In germline, CDR1 is SEHNR, CDR2 FQNEAQ (reference sequence). The chain's CDR3 is CASSLANEHFF. The CDR3 nucleotides read TGTGCCAGCAGCTTAGCCAATGAGCACTTCTTC.

This clonotype has at least ten counts. The rearrangement joins TRBV20-1 to TRBJ2-1, with 7 bases aligning to TRBD2. The CDR3 consists of 16 residues. Germline assignment: CDR1 DFQATT and CDR2 SNEGSKA (reference sequence). V trimming: 0 bases; J trimming: 7 bases; junction bases outside the gene matches: 12. CDR3 in amino acids: CSARDQGGLVVNEQFF. Here the CDR3 DNA reads TGCAGTGCTAGAGATCAGGGAGGGCTGGTAGTGAATGAGCAGTTCTTC.

This clonotype was observed at least ten times. One end of the junction does not line up with germline, which may come from a read error. The rearrangement links TRBV4-1 to TRBJ1-1, with D unclear. Germline loops: CDR1 MGHRA, CDR2 YSYEKL. This CDR3 is 15 amino acids long. The CDR3 protein is CASSPEKEMNSEAFF. The CDR3 nucleotides are TGCGCCAGCAGCCCGGAGAAAGAGATGAACTCTGAAGCTTTCTTT.

This clonotype showed up many times. The rearrangement links TRBV27 to TRBJ1-2; tentatively, D is TRBD1 (6 bases). The V gene's germline CDR1 is MNHEY and CDR2 SMNVEV (reference sequence). CDR3 length equals 14 residues. V lost 6 bases, J lost 4 bases, and 15 bases lay in between. The CDR3 DNA sequence: TGTGCCAGCAGCCCGCGACAGGAAACCTATGGCTACACCTTC. It specifies CASSPRQETYGYTF.

The rearrangement joins TRBV5-1 to TRBJ1-2, with 9 positions matching TRBD1. The CDR3 covers 17 residues. Germline CDR1 reads SGHRS; CDR2 reads YFSETQ. V lost 0 bases and J lost 4; bases outside the gene matches: 10. CDR3 sequence: CASSLDLPGQGGYGYTF. For the CDR3, the DNA is TGCGCCAGCAGCTTGGACCTACCGGGACAGGGCGGCTATGGCTACACCTTC.

This clonotype was seen at least ten times. This chain joins TRBV27 and TRBJ2-7; a possible D gene is TRBD2 (6 bases). Between the trimmed V and J ends, which lost 2 bases and 3 bases, there was a span of 14 bases. The CDR3 is made up of 15 amino acids. Germline assignment: CDR1 MNHEY and CDR2 SMNVEV (reference sequence). This CDR3 is CASSLAGLGGYEQYF. In DNA form, the CDR3 reads TGTGCCAGCAGTTTAGCGGGGTTAGGAGGCTACGAGCAGTACTTC.

This clonotype was counted between two and nine times. The gene calls are TRBV6-6 and TRBJ2-7; 9 nucleotides agree with TRBD1. The germline V gene encodes CDR1 MNHNY and CDR2 SVGAGI (reference sequence). This CDR3 contains 13 residues. V shed 9 bases, J shed 4 bases, and the junction held 7 bases outside the gene matches. Written as DNA, the CDR3 is TGTGCCAGTGCCGGGGACAGGGCGTACGAGCAGTACTTC. Translating gives CASAGDRAYEQYF.

CDR3 in DNA: TGTGCCAGCACCCGGACTAGCGGGAGGAACAATGAGCAGTTCTTC. Translation: CASTRTSGRNNEQFF. The genes are TRBV12-3 or TRBV12-4 and TRBJ2-1; 14 nucleotides agree with TRBD2. Germline trimming cut 7 bases from V and 5 bases from J; bases unmatched to any gene: 4. CDR3 length: 15 residues.

This clonotype was observed many times. The rearrangement links TRBV3-1 to TRBJ2-6; D is undetermined. This CDR3 spans 11 amino acids. CDR1 and CDR2 from the germline V gene are LGHDT and YNNKEL (reference sequence). Trimming took 7 bases from V and 4 from J, leaving 2 bases between them. CDR3 region: CASTGANVLTF. CDR3 bases: TGTGCCAGCACCGGGGCCAACGTCCTGACTTTC.

This clonotype was recorded many times. The V and J genes are TRBV7-9 and TRBJ1-6, with D unclear. Trimming stripped 7 bases from V and 7 bases from J, with 14 bases between. CDR1 is SEHNR, CDR2 FQNEAQ, per germline (reference sequence). The CDR3 runs 14 residues. The CDR3 region is CASNRPGSNSPLHF. For the CDR3, the DNA is TGTGCCAGCAACCGACCCGGGTCGAATTCACCCCTCCACTTT.

This chain joins TRBV18 and TRBJ2-5; 8 bases line up with TRBD1. V lost 5 bases, J lost 5 bases, and 7 bases stayed unmatched. This CDR3 has 14 residues. CDR1 is KGHSH and CDR2 is LQKENI in the germline V gene. In DNA, the CDR3 is TGTGCCAGCTCAGGAACGACAGGGGTTGAGACCCAGTACTTC. This encodes CASSGTTGVETQYF.

This clonotype was observed a few times. The DNA of the CDR3 is TGCGCCAGCAGTCGCGGGGGAGGGGGCACTGAAGCTTTCTTT. This translates into CASSRGGGGTEAFF. The V and J genes are TRBV23-1 and TRBJ1-1; TRBD1 might be the D (6 bases). TRBV23-1 is identified as an open reading frame with a role that is uncertain. The CDR3 totals 14 residues. V lost 4 bases and J 4 bases, leaving 13 bases between the germline ends.

This clonotype occurred a few times. This chain links TRBV5-1 with TRBJ2-3; D unclear. The CDR3 runs to 15 residues. Trimming removed 4 bases at V and 5 bases at J, with 17 bases between. Germline V gene lookup returns CDR1 SGHRS and CDR2 YFSETQ. The CDR3 region is CASSPSAGFRDTQYF. The CDR3, as DNA: TGCGCCAGCAGCCCCTCGGCTGGGTTCAGAGATACGCAGTATTTT.

There are many counts of this clonotype. The rearrangement joins TRBV7-9 to TRBJ1-1; D not resolved. The CDR3 consists of 12 residues. The V end was cut by 7 bases, the J end by 1 base, with 7 bases between. Germline CDR1 and CDR2: SEHNR and FQNEAQ (reference sequence). The CDR3 DNA is TGTGCCAGCACCCCGACGAACACTGAAGCTTTCTTT. Its translation: CASTPTNTEAFF.

In its sample, this clonotype was seen many times. The chain joins TRBV5-1 to TRBJ1-5, with TRBD1 as a possible D gene (5 bases). CDR3 length: 15 residues. Germline CDR1 SGHRS, CDR2 YFSETQ. Trimming stripped 4 bases from V and 3 bases from J, with 14 bases between. This CDR3 reads CASSLVSGVNQPQHF. DNA for the CDR3: TGCGCCAGCAGCCTCGTTTCGGGGGTCAATCAGCCCCAGCATTTT.

This clonotype showed up just a few times. The chain joins TRBV7-9 to TRBJ2-3; TRBD2 agrees at 8 bases. Per germline, CDR1 SEHNR and CDR2 FQNEAQ (reference sequence). The V and J ends lost 2 bases and 1 base, in that order; junction bases with no gene match: 5. This CDR3 region has 16 residues. The CDR3 loop reads CASSLWSGGRTDTQYF. As DNA, the CDR3 is TGTGCCAGCAGCTTATGGAGCGGGGGCCGCACAGATACGCAGTATTTT. Full variable domain (rest looked up from reference TRBV7-9 and TRBJ2-3): DTGVSQNPRHKITKRGQNVTFRCDPISEHNRLYWYRQTLGQGPEFLTYFQNEAQLEKSRLLSDRFSAERPKGSFSTLEIQRTEQGDSAMYLCASSLWSGGRTDTQYFGPGTRLTVL.

In this sample, this clonotype turned up many times. V gene TRBV11-2 combines with J gene TRBJ2-5; 10 bases align to TRBD2. Germline loops: CDR1 SGHAT, CDR2 FQNNGV. The CDR3 consists of 16 residues. V gave up 1 base and J gave up 2 bases; unmatched junction bases: 4. CDR3 protein: CASSLGGSGGQETQYF. The CDR3 region has the DNA TGTGCCAGCAGCTTAGGTGGTAGCGGGGGGCAAGAGACCCAGTACTTC.

This clonotype occurred a few times. The chain uses TRBV19 and TRBJ1-1, with D unclear. Germline V gene lookup returns CDR1 LNHDA and CDR2 SQIVND (reference sequence). The CDR3 is 14 residues long. The V and J ends lost 3 bases and 0 bases respectively, with 8 bases between them. The CDR3 sequence: CASSMAELNTEAFF. Here the CDR3 DNA reads TGTGCCAGTAGTATGGCCGAACTGAACACTGAAGCTTTCTTT.